The 20 T cell receptor beta chains below come from one sample, sequenced in a study of blood T cell repertoires in COVID-19. Only in-frame clones appear in the TCRdb table, and some are missing; sequencing was by immunoSEQ multiplex PCR. The data show under 250,000 clones, 80% to 95% seen once. The sample consisted of peripheral blood. These TCRs come from a man aged 55 to 69 with COVID-19, enrolled during active disease.

V is TRBV11-2 and J is TRBJ1-6; D remains ambiguous. The germline CDR1 and CDR2 sequences are SGHAT and FQNNGV. CDR3 length: 14 residues. V was cut by 9 bases and J by 9 bases, with 18 bases left in between. The CDR3 region is CASGARQNSSPLHF. The CDR3 coding sequence is TGTGCCAGTGGCGCCCGACAAAATAGTTCACCCCTCCACTTT. Full variable domain (missing parts from reference TRBV11-2 and TRBJ1-6): EAGVAQSPRYKIIEKRQSVAFWCNPISGHATLYWYQQILGQGPKLLIQFQNNGVVDDSQLPKDRFSAERLKGVDSTLKIQPAKLEDSAVYLCASGARQNSSPLHFGNGTRLTVT.

V and J are TRBV7-2 and TRBJ2-1, with D possibly being TRBD2 (6 bases). CDR1 is SGHTA and CDR2 is FQGNSA in the germline V gene. The CDR3 spans 14 residues. V was trimmed by 0 bases and J by 4 bases, leaving 7 bases between them. CDR3 in DNA: TGTGCCAGCAGCTTAGCTAGCGGTTACAATGAGCAGTTCTTC. Encoded protein: CASSLASGYNEQFF.

This chain uses TRBV11-2 with TRBJ2-7; D perhaps matches TRBD1 (6 bases). The germline CDR1 and CDR2 sequences are SGHAT and FQNNGV. The CDR3 contains 14 residues. V dropped 1 base and J dropped 2 bases, with 9 bases sitting between them. CDR3 amino acids: CASSLAGDPYEQYF. The CDR3 bases are TGTGCCAGCAGCTTAGCAGGGGACCCCTACGAGCAGTACTTC.

This chain connects TRBV28 to TRBJ1-6; D possibly corresponds to TRBD1 (6 bases). V was shortened by 6 bases and J by 9 bases, with 18 bases between the two germline ends. The CDR3 loop spans 15 amino acids. Germline CDR1 MDHEN, CDR2 SYDVKM. In DNA, the CDR3 is TGTGCCAGCAGCACAGGGATGGGGTTAGGTTCACCCCTCCACTTT. Protein product: CASSTGMGLGSPLHF.

The V and J genes are TRBV2 and TRBJ1-4, with unresolved D. CDR3 length: 14 residues. Between the trimmed V and J ends, which lost 2 bases and 7 bases, there was a span of 11 bases. CDR1 and CDR2 from the germline V gene are SNHLY and FYNNEI. CDR3 residues: CASSERVEAEKLFF. In DNA, the CDR3 is TGTGCCAGCAGTGAACGGGTAGAGGCTGAAAAACTGTTTTTT.

The gene calls are TRBV3-1 (or the pseudogene TRBV3-2) and TRBJ2-1, with D uncertain. V dropped 4 bases and J dropped 2 bases, with 3 bases sitting between them. Germline V lookup: CDR1 LGHDT, CDR2 YNNKEL (reference sequence). CDR3 length: 12 amino acids. CDR3 DNA: TGTGCCAGCAGCCTAGCCTACAATGAGCAGTTCTTC. It specifies CASSLAYNEQFF.

The rearrangement uses TRBV19 and TRBJ2-7, with TRBD2 matching 9 bases. Per the germline V gene, CDR1 is LNHDA and CDR2 is SQIVND (reference sequence). V lost 4 bases to trimming and J lost 0 bases; unmatched junction nucleotides: 7. The length of the CDR3 is 16 residues. The CDR3, as DNA: TGTGCCAGTAGTAGGGCTTCTAGCGGGACCTCCTACGAGCAGTACTTC. Encoded protein: CASSRASSGTSYEQYF.

The CDR3 reads CASSPPGDNEQFF. In DNA form, the CDR3 reads TGTGCCAGCTCACCTCCCGGGGACAATGAGCAGTTCTTC. The chain has TRBV18 and TRBJ2-1, with D possibly being TRBD2 (5 bases). The CDR3 is made up of 13 amino acids. The V gene lost 3 bases and the J gene lost 5 bases, with 8 bases spanning the gap. Germline values: CDR1 KGHSH, CDR2 LQKENI.

V usage is TRBV4-1 and J usage is TRBJ1-4, with D maybe TRBD1 (5 bases). From germline, CDR1 is MGHRA and CDR2 YSYEKL. This CDR3 contains 16 residues. Trimming shortened V by 4 bases and J by 0 bases, and 12 bases separated the two germline ends. The CDR3 region has the DNA TGCGCCAGCAGCCTCAGACAGCAGGCAACTAATGAAAAACTGTTTTTT. Translated, it gives CASSLRQQATNEKLFF.

The chain couples TRBV7-3 to TRBJ1-2, with 10 bases fitting TRBD1. The V gene end was trimmed by 0 bases and the J gene end by 2 bases; junction bases not matched to a gene: 9. Germline CDR1 and CDR2: SGHTA and FQGTGA. The CDR3 covers 18 residues. CDR3 in amino acids: CASSLTPGTGAGNYGYTF. CDR3 nucleotide sequence: TGTGCCAGCAGCTTAACGCCAGGGACAGGGGCCGGCAACTATGGCTACACCTTC.

This chain joins TRBV5-1 and TRBJ2-3; weak D call: TRBD2 (6 bases). V lost 0 bases and J lost 1, with 15 bases in between. The CDR3 is 17 amino acids. Germline V gene sequence: CDR1 SGHRS, CDR2 YFSETQ. The CDR3 DNA reads as TGCGCCAGCAGCTTGGCGGAGGAGGGGCGCGGCACAGATACGCAGTATTTT. Amino acids: CASSLAEEGRGTDTQYF.

The chain employs TRBV4-1 and TRBJ1-2; the D gene is possibly TRBD1 (5 bases). The CDR3 covers 15 residues. V lost 0 bases, J lost 1 base, and 9 bases lay in between. The V gene's germline CDR1 is MGHRA and CDR2 YSYEKL. CDR3 amino acids: CASSQDRGFNYGYTF. The DNA for the CDR3 is TGCGCCAGCAGCCAAGATAGGGGTTTTAACTATGGCTACACCTTC.

This chain connects TRBV3-1 (or the pseudogene TRBV3-2) to TRBJ2-5; D is possibly TRBD2 (5 bases). Germline V gene lookup returns CDR1 LGHDT and CDR2 YNNKEL (reference sequence). The CDR3 length is 14 residues. V was clipped by 3 bases and J by 5 bases, with 13 bases between them. CDR3 loop: CASSQAAVGETQYF. Here the CDR3 DNA reads TGTGCCAGCAGCCAGGCAGCGGTTGGGGAGACCCAGTACTTC.

CDR3 nucleotides: TGTGCCAGCAGTTATCAGGACAGCATGAACACTGAAGCTTTCTTT. Amino acid sequence: CASSYQDSMNTEAFF. The rearrangement links TRBV6-5 to TRBJ1-1; TRBD1 might be the D (6 bases). Trimming took 3 bases from V and 0 from J, leaving 11 bases between them. Germline loops: CDR1 MNHEY, CDR2 SVGAGI. The CDR3 loop spans 15 amino acids.

V usage is TRBV6-6 and J usage is TRBJ1-6; D is perhaps TRBD1 (6 bases). Per the germline V gene, CDR1 is MNHNY and CDR2 is SVGAGI (reference sequence). The CDR3 has 14 amino acids. Deletions cut 7 bases from V and 4 bases from J, with 11 bases between. CDR3: CASTGAGYNSPLHF. The CDR3 nucleotides are TGTGCCAGCACAGGGGCAGGTTATAATTCACCCCTCCACTTT.

In this sample, this clone turned up once. The rearrangement links TRBV19 to TRBJ1-5, with 7 bases matching TRBD1. CDR1 is LNHDA, CDR2 SQIVND, per germline (reference sequence). V gave up 2 bases and J gave up 5 bases; unmatched junction bases: 3. This CDR3 region has 14 residues. Here the CDR3 reads CASSIRDSYQPQHF. Here the CDR3 DNA reads TGTGCCAGTAGTATAAGGGACAGCTATCAGCCCCAGCATTTT.

The rearrangement uses TRBV30 and TRBJ1-2; perhaps TRBD1 as D (6 bases). V gave up 4 bases and J gave up 2 bases, with 14 bases separating them. This CDR3 has 14 amino acids. Germline V gene data show CDR1 as GTSNPN and CDR2 as SVGIG (reference sequence). This chain's CDR3 is CAWTEADRNYGYTF. For the CDR3, the DNA is TGTGCCTGGACAGAGGCAGACAGGAACTATGGCTACACCTTC.

The chain is built from TRBV7-2 and TRBJ2-1, with 8 positions matching TRBD2. The CDR3 sequence is 15 residues long. V dropped 6 bases and J dropped 10; count of bases not matched to a gene: 14. Germline V gives CDR1 SGHTA, CDR2 FQGNSA. CDR3 DNA sequence: TGTGCCAGCAGTCCCCCACTAGCGGTGAAGAGGGAGCAGTTCTTC. It yields the protein CASSPPLAVKREQFF.

This chain links TRBV28 with TRBJ2-7; possibly TRBD2 for D (6 bases). The V end lost 5 bases, the J end lost 3 bases, and 17 bases lay between the germline ends. CDR3 length equals 15 residues. The germline gives CDR1 MDHEN, CDR2 SYDVKM. In nucleotides, the CDR3 is TGTGCCAGCAGTGGGGCGGGCGGGAAATTCTACGAGCAGTACTTC. Protein sequence: CASSGAGGKFYEQYF.

This clone is a singleton in its sample. J is TRBJ2-1 and V is TRBV15; TRBD2 matches 11 bases. Losses at the gene ends were 2 bases for V and 4 bases for J; bases not matched to a gene: 4. The CDR3 has 16 amino acids. Germline assignment: CDR1 LNHNV and CDR2 YYDKDF (reference sequence). The CDR3 region is CATSRTSSGGYNEQFF. The CDR3 DNA is TGTGCCACCAGCAGAACCTCTAGCGGGGGGTACAATGAGCAGTTCTTC.